This T cell receptor (beta chain) comes out of a study of T cell repertoires in cytomegalovirus infection. Study details: Public signatures in TCR beta pointed to CMV infection and matching HLA type.

Germline V CDR1 and CDR2: SGHKS, YYEKEE (reference sequence). The CDR3 is 14 amino acids. Trimming pared 0 bases from V and 9 bases from J, leaving 12 bases between. Via MiXCR, TCRdb re-called the reads, giving one row per CDR3 protein. Of about 74,000 distinct CDR3 sequences listed, about 26% were seen once; the top ten hold roughly three fifths. Points from the study as a whole: The study identified carriers of CMV plus the relevant HLA from cumulative public TCR beta family frequency.

This clonotype was picked up one time. What it binds is unknown. The chain carries TRBV5-5 and TRBJ2-2, with D perhaps matching TRBD2 (6 bases). This specimen was CD8+ T cells from cultured PBMCs, taken from culture after CMV antigen stimulation. The TCR originated in a human donor in good health (CMV status not recorded). Some clones in this sample may be carry-over from other donors' samples. This chain's CDR3 is CASSLEIAGRELFF. The CDR3 bases are TGTGCCAGCAGCTTGGAGATCGCGGGAAGGGAGCTGTTTTTT.